This record looks at one TCR beta chain sequence and its context. This sample stems from a study of cytomegalovirus exposure and HLA in healthy donors. Primers for the PCR totalled 60 Vbeta and 13 Jbeta. Libraries were prepared by immunoSEQ multiplex PCR; TCRdb keeps only in-frame clonotypes and omits some of them. This sample's clone table lists about 130,000 clones. Material: PBMCs. The receptor was derived from a middle-aged woman in good health and CMV-seropositive.

The CDR3 nucleotides read TGTGCCAGCAGTGATTTGAAGGGGATGAACACTGAAGCTTTCTTT. This codes for CASSDLKGMNTEAFF. V usage is TRBV27 and J usage is TRBJ1-1, with D possibly matching TRBD1 (5 bases). Germline loops: CDR1 MNHEY, CDR2 SMNVEV (reference sequence). Trimming removed 5 bases from V and 0 bases from J, with 13 bases in between. This CDR3 has 15 amino acids.